Below, 22 T cell receptor gamma chains from the same sample are listed, as sequenced in a study of gammadelta T cells in human blood. TCRdb applied CATT to the RT-PCR reads for clone calling. The sample has roughly 210 gamma-chain clones; roughly 10% are singletons. Sequencing used non-Vgamma9Vdelta2 gamma-delta T cells from infant blood. The source is a human donor.

Sample share makes this clone large. V usage is TRGV5 and J usage is TRGJ1 or TRGJ2. The CDR3 runs to 13 residues. The V segment lost 0 bases and the J segment 6 bases; nucleotides outside the gene matches: 5. Germline assignment: CDR1 VINAFY and CDR2 YDVSNSKD. The CDR3 DNA follows: TGTGCCACCTGGGACAGGCCCCCTTATAAGAAACTCTTT. Translated: CATWDRPPYKKLF.

A word on this clone: A far larger clone is one nucleotide away, so this likely arose from a read error. The chain employs TRGV2 and TRGJ1 or TRGJ2. The CDR3 has 17 residues. Germline assignment: CDR1 EGSNGY and CDR2 YDSYNSKV. The CDR3 spells CAAWDGGVGNNYYKKLF. CDR3 in DNA: TGTGCCGCCTGGGACGGGGGCGTTGGGAATAATTATTATAAGAAACTCTTT.

This clone is large (0.1 to 1%). The chain has TRGV8 and TRGJ1 or TRGJ2. The CDR3 runs to 14 residues. Germline V gene sequence: CDR1 VENAVY, CDR2 YDSYNSRV. After removal of 0 bases from V and 3 bases from J, the junction contained 5 bases not matched to a gene. Here the CDR3 reads CATWDRGLYYKKLF. CDR3 sequence (DNA): TGTGCCACCTGGGATAGGGGCCTTTATTATAAGAAACTCTTT.

With regard to this clone: A read error likely explains why the TCRdb protein, taken from a much larger clone, differs from this DNA's translation at residue 6; the protein shown is translated from the DNA. The V and J genes are TRGV8 and TRGJ1 or TRGJ2. The V gene end was trimmed by 3 bases and the J gene end by 3 bases; junction bases not matched to a gene: 8. CDR1 is VENAVY and CDR2 is YDSYNSRV in the germline V gene. The CDR3 has 14 residues. For the CDR3, the DNA is TGTGCCACCTGGGATGGGGGCCTTTATTATAAGAAACTCTTT. This sequence encodes CATWDGGLYYKKLF.

This clone is large within its sample. This chain links TRGV2 with TRGJ1 or TRGJ2. The junction had 1 base not matched to a gene; V was cut back by 0 bases and J by 8 bases. The CDR3 is made up of 11 amino acids. Germline V gene lookup returns CDR1 EGSNGY and CDR2 YDSYNSKV. The CDR3 DNA sequence: TGTGCCACCTGGGACGGGGATAAGAAACTCTTT. This codes for CATWDGDKKLF.

Within the sample, this clone is large (0.1 to 1%). The chain combines TRGV3 with TRGJ1 or TRGJ2. The CDR3 is made up of 13 amino acids. V was pared by 0 bases and J by 5 bases, with 4 bases of the junction left unmatched. From germline, CDR1 is VTNTFY and CDR2 YDVSTARD (reference sequence). The CDR3 DNA sequence: TGTGCCACCTGGGACAGGCCGAATTATAAGAAACTCTTT. The encoded protein is CATWDRPNYKKLF.

V is TRGV4 and J is TRGJ1 or TRGJ2. Germline loops: CDR1 EGSTGY, CDR2 YDSYTSSV. CDR3 length equals 12 residues. J was trimmed by 7 bases and V by 3 bases; bases with no gene match: 6. CDR3: CATWDLRYKKLF. The CDR3 DNA reads TGTGCCACCTGGGATCTGCGGTATAAGAAACTCTTT.

To note about this clone: This probably arose from a read error, given a far larger clone one base away. This chain uses TRGV4 with TRGJ1 or TRGJ2. Germline values: CDR1 EGSTGY, CDR2 YDSYTSSV. The CDR3 sequence is 10 residues long. Here the CDR3 DNA reads TGTGCCACCTGGGATGAGAAGAAGCTCTTT. Translated, it gives CATWDEKKLF.

This clone is labeled hyperexpanded (1% or more). The chain combines TRGV5 with TRGJ1 or TRGJ2. CDR3 size: 11 residues. Germline V gene data show CDR1 as VINAFY and CDR2 as YDVSNSKD. V shed 0 bases and J 11 bases; nucleotides not matched to a gene: 4. This CDR3 reads CATWDRRQKLF. CDR3 bases: TGTGCCACCTGGGACAGGCGCCAGAAACTCTTT.

By its share, this clone is large (0.1 to 1%). The chain has TRGV4 and TRGJ1 or TRGJ2. The CDR3 is 13 residues long. CDR1 and CDR2 (germline): EGSTGY, YDSYTSSV. V shed 2 bases and J 3 bases; nucleotides not matched to a gene: 4. Here the CDR3 DNA reads TGTGCCACCTGGGATGATGGTTATTATAAGAAACTCTTT. This translates into CATWDDGYYKKLF.

For this clone: It is likely a read error: a sequence one base away is far more abundant. The chain has TRGV5 and TRGJ1 or TRGJ2. J gave up 11 bases and V 0 bases, and 4 bases lay outside the gene matches. Germline values: CDR1 VINAFY, CDR2 YDVSNSKD. This CDR3 is 11 amino acids long. The CDR3 region is CATWDRSQKLF. The CDR3 region has the DNA TGTGCCACCTGGGACAGGAGCCAGAAACTCTTT.

By share of the sample, this clone is hyperexpanded. This sample includes further DNA sequences coding for the same CDR3. The gene calls are TRGV8 and TRGJ1 or TRGJ2. The V and J ends lost 3 bases and 1 base, in that order; junction bases with no gene match: 3. Germline values: CDR1 VENAVY, CDR2 YDSYNSRV. The CDR3 covers 13 residues. The CDR3 region is CATWDYNYYKKLF. The CDR3 region has the DNA TGTGCCACCTGGGATTACAATTATTATAAGAAACTCTTT.

By share, this clone ranks as large. This chain uses TRGV10 with TRGJ1 or TRGJ2. TRGV10 is an open reading frame whose function is uncertain. CDR3 length: 10 amino acids. V lost 8 bases and J lost 7; bases outside the gene matches: 3. This chain's CDR3 is CAAWEYKKLF. CDR3 DNA: TGTGCTGCGTGGGAATATAAGAAACTCTTT.

By share, this clone counts as large (0.1 to 1%). The chain carries TRGV8 and TRGJ1 or TRGJ2. The CDR3 is 13 amino acids. With V trimmed by 0 bases and J by 3 bases, 2 bases remained unmatched. Germline CDR1 is VENAVY and CDR2 is YDSYNSRV. Written as DNA, the CDR3 is TGTGCCACCTGGGATAGGCTTTATTATAAGAAACTCTTT. It codes for CATWDRLYYKKLF.

A remark on this clone: The protein recorded in TCRdb matches a much larger clone and deviates from this DNA's translation at residue 8, suggesting a read error; the protein here is obtained by translating the DNA. The rearrangement links TRGV4 to TRGJ1 or TRGJ2. The CDR3 covers 10 residues. The V and J ends lost 0 bases and 16 bases, in that order; junction bases with no gene match: 6. Germline V lookup: CDR1 EGSTGY, CDR2 YDSYTSSV. CDR3 sequence (DNA): TGTGCCACCTGGGATGGGCGAGACCTCTTT. Residues: CATWDGRDLF.

This clone rates as large. The rearrangement joins TRGV8 to TRGJ1 or TRGJ2. Germline V gene data show CDR1 as VENAVY and CDR2 as YDSYNSRV. The CDR3 has 13 residues. The V segment lost 0 bases and the J segment 4 bases; nucleotides outside the gene matches: 3. The chain's CDR3 is CATWDRKYYKKLF. Written as DNA, the CDR3 is TGTGCCACCTGGGATAGGAAGTATTATAAGAAACTCTTT.

This clone ranks as large. The chain uses TRGV2 and TRGJ1 or TRGJ2. J gave up 3 bases and V 3 bases, and 8 bases lay outside the gene matches. The V gene's germline CDR1 is EGSNGY and CDR2 YDSYNSKV. The CDR3 spans 14 residues. DNA for the CDR3: TGTGCCACCTGGGACCGATACTTTTATTATAAGAAACTCTTT. It specifies CATWDRYFYYKKLF.

Sample share makes this clone medium-sized. The chain uses TRGV8 and TRGJP2. CDR3 size: 16 residues. Per germline, CDR1 VENAVY and CDR2 YDSYNSRV. With 0 bases clipped from V and 0 bases from J, the junction kept 4 bases outside the gene matches. This CDR3 is CATWDRRDSSDWIKTF. In nucleotides, the CDR3 is TGTGCCACCTGGGATAGGCGCGATAGTAGTGATTGGATCAAGACGTTT.

By its share, this clone is large. The rearrangement joins TRGV2 to TRGJ1 or TRGJ2. Germline V gives CDR1 EGSNGY, CDR2 YDSYNSKV. The CDR3 has 10 residues. V gave up 0 bases and J gave up 15 bases; unmatched junction bases: 5. The CDR3 protein is CATWDGPGLF. CDR3 DNA: TGTGCCACCTGGGACGGGCCGGGACTCTTT.

By share, this clone ranks as large. V and J are TRGV3 and TRGJP2. The CDR3 spans 14 residues. Trimming took 2 bases from V and 3 from J; bases not matched to a gene: 3. From germline, CDR1 is VTNTFY and CDR2 YDVSTARD (reference sequence). CDR3 loop: CATWDNGSDWIKTF. CDR3 sequence (DNA): TGTGCCACCTGGGACAACGGTAGTGATTGGATCAAGACGTTT.

This clone is judged hyperexpanded (1% or more). Different DNA sequences within this sample yield the same CDR3. The gene calls are TRGV8 and TRGJ1 or TRGJ2. Germline V gene sequence: CDR1 VENAVY, CDR2 YDSYNSRV. This CDR3 spans 10 amino acids. Trimming removed 3 bases from V and 10 bases from J; junction bases left unmatched: 3. The CDR3 DNA is TGTGCCACCTGGGATGAGAAGAAACTCTTT. It is translated as CATWDEKKLF.

By sample fraction, this clone is large (0.1 to 1%). J is TRGJP2 and V is TRGV4. The length of the CDR3 is 16 residues. Germline V gives CDR1 EGSTGY, CDR2 YDSYTSSV. V dropped 0 bases and J dropped 3; count of bases not matched to a gene: 7. DNA for the CDR3: TGTGCCACCTGGGATGGGGGGTACCGTAGTGATTGGATCAAGACGTTT. Amino acids: CATWDGGYRSDWIKTF.